This TCR beta chain was captured by sequencing in a study of identical twins. This clonotype occurred many times. CDR1 SGHRS and CDR2 YFSETQ come from the germline V gene. The CDR3 length is 14 residues. V was pared by 4 bases and J by 5 bases, with 1 base of the junction left unmatched. TCRdb re-called the 5' RACE reads with MiXCR, one entry per CDR3 protein. The table lists 570,000 or so distinct CDR3 sequences, 9.5% to 10% of them singletons, with more than 2.5% in the top ten. These data were likewise used in another study, on yellow fever vaccine responses in identical twins.

This sequence joins TRBV5-1 and TRBJ2-3, with 13 nucleotides matching TRBD2. The source material was PBMCs. This TCR came from a woman aged 18-29 years in good health. The CDR3 reads CASSGLAGEDTQYF. CDR3 sequence (DNA): TGCGCCAGCAGCGGACTAGCGGGGGAAGATACGCAGTATTTT.